These T cell receptor beta chains were read from a single sample in a study of shared clonotypes between healthy human individuals. The assay was immunoSEQ multiplex PCR, and TCRdb's table has in-frame clones only and misses some. The sample contains around 1,000,000 clones, 77% of which appear only once. The sequenced sample was memory CD4+ T cells from PBMCs. The receptors derive from a man aged 18 to 29 in good health. Some clones in this sample may be carry-over from other donors' samples. The CDR3 runs from the conserved cysteine through the conserved F or W.

v_gene	j_gene	CDR3aa
TRBV6-6	TRBJ1-1	CASSSGTGHTEAFF
TRBV9	NA	CASSVDLAASSYEQYF
TRBV7-2	TRBJ2-5	CASSFGQPALQETQYF
TRBV6-1	TRBJ1-4	CASSEAPGLLLNEKLFF
TRBV5-4	TRBJ2-1	CASSLLLAGNEQFF
TRBV5-1	TRBJ2-2	CASSLITQGETGELFF
TRBV7-3	TRBJ2-2	CASSLLGRGGTGELFF
TRBV11-2	TRBJ2-5	CASSRGGSGETQYF
TRBV5-1	TRBJ1-4	CASSFANTEEKLFF
TRBV19	TRBJ1-4	CASSMSHRTNEKLFF
TRBV5-1	TRBJ2-5	CASSLQIGETQYF
TRBV10-3	TRBJ1-3	CAMAREAGNTIYF
TRBV18	TRBJ1-3	CATSGGLSSGNTIYF
TRBV28	TRBJ2-1	CASSTSGQGGYNEQFF
TRBV5-1	TRBJ1-1	CASSLVRNTEAFF
TRBV27	TRBJ2-5	CASSPGSNSAETQYF
TRBV7-2	TRBJ1-5	CASSLEGIGNQPQHF
TRBV11-2	TRBJ2-7	CASSLNRGAGEQYF
TRBV5-1	TRBJ1-5	CASSLDSNSNQPQHF
TRBV6-1	TRBJ2-3	CASSDQSGADTQYF
TRBV2	TRBJ1-5	CASRRQGNQPQHF
TRBV19	TRBJ1-2	CASQSNYGYTF
TRBV11-2	TRBJ2-7	CASSSGRGSAFYEQYF
TRBV29-1	TRBJ2-1	CSVEDGDLSYNEQFF
TRBV19	TRBJ1-1	CASSFRGRDTEAFF
TRBV5-6	TRBJ2-7	CASSNRQRGEQYF
TRBV7-3	TRBJ1-1	CASSLMGQGNTEAFF
TRBV19	TRBJ2-3	CASSAVGRTKGTDTQYF
TRBV28	TRBJ1-3	CASSLSGQGSGNTIYF
TRBV7-2	TRBJ2-7	CASSTGQASSYEQYF
TRBV19	TRBJ2-1	CASRGWNEQFF
TRBV7-9	TRBJ1-1	CASSQQRGRNTEAFF
TRBV29-1	TRBJ2-7	CSVEATSGRGHEQYF
TRBV5-1	TRBJ1-1	CASSRDFITEAFF
TRBV18	TRBJ1-4	CASSQGSNEKLFF
TRBV5-5	TRBJ2-7	CASSLGPTSSYEQYF
TRBV28	TRBJ2-1	CASRSANSYNEQFF
TRBV30	TRBJ2-7	CAWSWGGEQYF
TRBV7-2	TRBJ1-2	CASSLSQSPSSYGYTF
TRBV15	TRBJ2-7	CATSTRDRRPYEQYF
TRBV11-2	TRBJ2-1	CASSPTSGSGGEQFF
TRBV15	TRBJ2-4	CATRGGQGAPAKNIQYF
TRBV5-6	TRBJ1-4	CASSSDRGQGTNEKLFF
TRBV4-3	TRBJ1-1	CASRVTGNTEAFF
TRBV6-1	TRBJ2-7	CASSVAGGSYEQYF
TRBV7-8	TRBJ1-2	CASSLTVGGYGYTF
TRBV30	TRBJ2-5	CAWSRAGETQYF
TRBV11-2	TRBJ2-7	CASRTMAGWSYEQYF
TRBV5-4	TRBJ2-1	CASRLTSGTRNEQFF
TRBV6-6	TRBJ2-5	CASSYSTGEETQYF
TRBV7-2	TRBJ2-6	CASSLVLGPISGANVLTF
TRBV10-3	TRBJ2-2	CAISDPGLAENTGEMFF
TRBV9	TRBJ1-5	CASRQRSPDQPQHF
TRBV19	TRBJ2-7	CASSIAASVSYEQYF
TRBV2	TRBJ1-1	CASTRVIREAFF
TRBV9	TRBJ2-1	CASSVDSATYNEQFF
TRBV29-1	TRBJ1-2	CSVDEYPNYGYTF
TRBV7-2	TRBJ2-3	CASSFLGGYTDTQYF
TRBV7-8	TRBJ2-5	CASSFGREETQYF
TRBV5-1	TRBJ1-1	CASSPVPGGDTEAFF